Presented here are 17 T cell receptor beta chains from one specimen sequenced in a study of T cells in Graves' hyperthyroidism and ophthalmopathy. Amplified TCR beta CDR3 regions came from RNA transcripts. In the first-round RT-PCR of the TCR CDR3, the HTBI primer set was used. Using its own MiXCR run on the multiplex PCR reads, TCRdb lists one record per CDR3 protein. The top ten hold 30% of the sample, which has around 300,000 distinct CDR3 sequences, 12% to 15% seen once. The sample was blood. Every receptor here comes from a woman aged 50 to 60 with Graves' hyperthyroidism that later progressed to Graves' ophthalmopathy.

This clonotype was recorded many times. The chain has TRBV5-1 and TRBJ2-1; D ambiguous. V was clipped by 3 bases and J by 7 bases, with 17 bases between them. Germline CDR1 and CDR2: SGHRS and YFSETQ. The length of the CDR3 is 15 residues. The CDR3 is CASSSSVEEVNEQFF. CDR3 sequence (DNA): TGCGCCAGCAGCTCCTCGGTCGAAGAGGTAAATGAGCAGTTCTTC.

There are many counts of this clonotype. The CDR3, as DNA: TGTGCCTGGAGTGTTGTAGCGGGAGTAGGGGAGACCCAGTACTTC. This translates into CAWSVVAGVGETQYF. The rearrangement uses TRBV30 and TRBJ2-5; 9 positions agree with TRBD2. Looked up from germline, CDR1 is GTSNPN and CDR2 is SVGIG (reference sequence). V was clipped by 0 bases and J by 5 bases; unmatched bases: 7. The CDR3 consists of 15 residues. The full variable domain, rest sourced from reference TRBV30 and TRBJ2-5, is SQTIHQWPATLVQPVGSPLSLECTVEGTSNPNLYWYRQAAGRGLQLLFYSVGIGQISSEVPQNLSASRPQDRQFILSSKKLLLSDSGFYLCAWSVVAGVGETQYFGPGTRLLVL.

This clonotype was observed many times. The chain combines TRBV27 with TRBJ1-1; the D is unclear. This CDR3 comprises 13 residues. CDR1 is MNHEY and CDR2 is SMNVEV in the germline V gene (reference sequence). Trimming stripped 5 bases from V and 6 bases from J, with 13 bases between. The CDR3 is CASSPDPGAEAFF. In DNA form, the CDR3 reads TGTGCCAGCAGTCCGGATCCCGGGGCTGAAGCTTTCTTT.

This clonotype was detected many times. The chain employs TRBV27 and TRBJ1-5; D not resolved. The CDR3 contains 14 residues. Trimming removed 0 bases at V and 1 base at J, with 4 bases between. Looked up from germline, CDR1 is MNHEY and CDR2 is SMNVEV (reference sequence). CDR3 sequence: CASSLSTSNQPQHF. CDR3 DNA sequence: TGTGCCAGCAGTTTATCGACCAGCAATCAGCCCCAGCATTTT.

In its sample, this clonotype was seen a few times. Mismatch with germline at one junction end may stem from a read error. CDR3 amino acids: CASSSGPISYNEQLF. CDR3 sequence (DNA): TGTGCCAGCAGCTCGGGACCGATATCCTACAATGAGCAGCTCTTC. The rearrangement joins TRBV7-3 to TRBJ2-1; D possibly uses TRBD1 or TRBD2 (5 bases each). Germline V lookup: CDR1 SGHTA, CDR2 FQGTGA. This CDR3 region has 15 residues.

This clonotype was detected many times. V and J are TRBV5-6 and TRBJ2-3, with 8 bases that match TRBD2. This CDR3 spans 15 amino acids. Germline CDR1 and CDR2: SGHDT and YYEEEE. Trimming took 3 bases from V and 1 from J; bases not matched to a gene: 4. The CDR3 DNA follows: TGTGCCAGCAGCTCCGGACTAGCCGGCACAGATACGCAGTATTTT. Its translation: CASSSGLAGTDTQYF. Together with reference TRBV5-6 and TRBJ2-3, the CDR3 gives the full variable domain: DAGVTQSPTHLIKTRGQQVTLRCSPKSGHDTVSWYQQALGQGPQFIFQYYEEEERQRGNFPDRFSGHQFPNYSSELNVNALLLGDSALYLCASSSGLAGTDTQYFGPGTRLTVL.

This clonotype was observed a handful of times. The gene calls are TRBV9 and TRBJ2-3; 8 nucleotides line up with TRBD1. CDR3 length: 15 residues. Per the germline V gene, CDR1 is SGDLS and CDR2 is YYNGEE. The ends lost 3 bases at V and 1 base at J; junction bases unmatched: 4. CDR3 amino acids: CASSAYRGGTDTQYF. The CDR3 region has the DNA TGTGCCAGCAGCGCCTACAGGGGGGGCACAGATACGCAGTATTTT. Together with reference TRBV9 and TRBJ2-3, the CDR3 gives the full variable domain: DSGVTQTPKHLITATGQRVTLRCSPRSGDLSVYWYQQSLDQGLQFLIQYYNGEERAKGNILERFSAQQFPDLHSELNLSSLELGDSALYFCASSAYRGGTDTQYFGPGTRLTVL.

The chain employs TRBV5-8 and TRBJ2-2; TRBD2 might be the D (6 bases). V lost 4 bases and J lost 11, with 12 bases in between. This CDR3 spans 12 amino acids. From germline, CDR1 is SGHTS and CDR2 YDEGEE. The CDR3 loop is CASSRWREELFF. DNA of the CDR3: TGTGCCAGCAGCCGTTGGAGGGAAGAGCTGTTTTTT.

The sample holds many counts of this clonotype. The rearrangement links TRBV27 to TRBJ2-1, with TRBD2 matching 9 bases. The CDR3 spans 15 residues. The J segment lost 4 bases and the V segment lost 4 bases, leaving 5 bases of the junction unmatched. Germline loops: CDR1 MNHEY, CDR2 SMNVEV (reference sequence). CDR3 DNA: TGTGCCAGCAGTTACGGGGCGGGAGGGTACAATGAGCAGTTCTTC. This codes for CASSYGAGGYNEQFF.

This clonotype was recorded at least ten times. The chain couples TRBV28 to TRBJ2-5; 15 positions match TRBD2. This CDR3 region has 16 residues. Germline lookup yields CDR1 MDHEN and CDR2 SYDVKM. V lost 6 bases, J lost 5 bases, and 7 bases stayed unmatched. CDR3 region: CASSPGLAGGLETQYF. CDR3 sequence (DNA): TGTGCCAGCAGCCCTGGACTAGCGGGAGGGCTTGAGACCCAGTACTTC.

This clonotype was detected ten times or more. The J gene is TRBJ1-5, the V gene TRBV28; 8 bases map to TRBD1. CDR3 size: 14 residues. Germline V gives CDR1 MDHEN, CDR2 SYDVKM. The V segment lost 3 bases and the J segment 6 bases; nucleotides outside the gene matches: 4. The CDR3 here is CASSLTGDGQPQHF. CDR3 bases: TGTGCCAGCAGTTTGACAGGGGACGGTCAGCCCCAGCATTTT. The full variable domain, completed using reference TRBV28 and TRBJ1-5, is DVKVTQSSRYLVKRTGEKVFLECVQDMDHENMFWYRQDPGLGLRLIYFSYDVKMKEKGDIPEGYSVSREKKERFSLILESASTNQTSMYLCASSLTGDGQPQHFGDGTRLSIL.

The chain joins TRBV5-1 to TRBJ2-2, with D maybe TRBD1 (6 bases). This CDR3 spans 15 amino acids. Trimming shortened V by 7 bases and J by 0 bases, and 13 bases separated the two germline ends. Germline V CDR1 and CDR2: SGHRS, YFSETQ. The CDR3 coding sequence is TGCGCCAGCGGCCGGGACAACGCGAACACCGGGGAGCTGTTTTTT. Its translation: CASGRDNANTGELFF.

This clonotype was recorded a few times. The rearrangement joins TRBV20-1 to TRBJ2-7, with TRBD1 identical over 9 bases. Germline V gene lookup returns CDR1 DFQATT and CDR2 SNEGSKA (reference sequence). The CDR3 runs to 12 residues. V shed 7 bases, J shed 5 bases, and the junction held 6 bases outside the gene matches. This CDR3 reads CSGRTGDHEQYF. For the CDR3, the DNA is TGCAGTGGACGGACAGGGGATCACGAGCAGTACTTC.

The table lists this clonotype with a few counts. CDR3 region: CSASPNRLWDQPQHF. Here the CDR3 DNA reads TGCAGTGCTAGTCCCAACAGGCTATGGGATCAGCCCCAGCATTTT. The rearrangement uses TRBV20-1 and TRBJ1-5; tentatively, D is TRBD1 (5 bases). The V end lost 3 bases, the J end lost 5 bases, and 17 bases lay between the germline ends. The CDR3 contains 15 residues. Germline V lookup: CDR1 DFQATT, CDR2 SNEGSKA (reference sequence).

This clonotype was observed at least ten times. The rearrangement joins TRBV28 to TRBJ1-2; D unresolved. Per germline, CDR1 MDHEN and CDR2 SYDVKM. V lost 5 bases and J 0 bases, leaving 7 bases between the germline ends. The CDR3 is made up of 13 amino acids. The CDR3: CASSPPANYGYTF. In DNA, the CDR3 is TGTGCCAGCAGTCCCCCCGCTAACTATGGCTACACCTTC.

This clonotype was counted many times. The gene calls are TRBV6-1 and TRBJ1-2, with D tentatively TRBD1 (6 bases). The germline V gene encodes CDR1 MNHNS and CDR2 SASEGT. This CDR3 contains 14 residues. Trimming removed 1 base from V and 2 bases from J, with 8 bases in between. CDR3 sequence: CASSEGGTNYGYTF. As DNA, the CDR3 is TGTGCCAGCAGTGAAGGAGGGACAAACTATGGCTACACCTTC.

This clonotype was counted only a few times. The chain joins TRBV6-1 to TRBJ1-6, with D unresolved. Trimming shortened V by 7 bases and J by 6 bases, and 10 bases separated the two germline ends. Germline V lookup: CDR1 MNHNS, CDR2 SASEGT. The CDR3 is 13 amino acids. The CDR3 here is CASNEGFNSPLHF. CDR3 DNA: TGTGCCAGCAATGAGGGTTTTAATTCACCCCTCCACTTT.